This TCR beta chain was recovered during a study of blood T cell repertoires in COVID-19. On the study more broadly: From T cells, B-cell-depleted T cells, or PBMCs came the material, which was cDNA or gDNA.

Trimming cost V 7 bases and J 7 bases; bases outside gene matches: 10. Germline values: CDR1 MNHEY, CDR2 SVGAGI. The length of the CDR3 is 15 residues. This table comes from immunoSEQ multiplex PCR, and its TCRdb copy is limited to in-frame clones, with some not included. Of roughly 130,000 clones in the sample, approximately 83% were seen once. V is TRBV6-5 and J is TRBJ1-1; 12 nucleotides match TRBD1. What was sequenced was peripheral blood. The receptor comes from a man aged 40-49 years with active or convalescent COVID-19. CDR3 in amino acids: CASITTGTGGGEAFF. The CDR3 DNA follows: TGTGCCAGCATTACCACCGGGACAGGGGGCGGTGAAGCTTTCTTT.